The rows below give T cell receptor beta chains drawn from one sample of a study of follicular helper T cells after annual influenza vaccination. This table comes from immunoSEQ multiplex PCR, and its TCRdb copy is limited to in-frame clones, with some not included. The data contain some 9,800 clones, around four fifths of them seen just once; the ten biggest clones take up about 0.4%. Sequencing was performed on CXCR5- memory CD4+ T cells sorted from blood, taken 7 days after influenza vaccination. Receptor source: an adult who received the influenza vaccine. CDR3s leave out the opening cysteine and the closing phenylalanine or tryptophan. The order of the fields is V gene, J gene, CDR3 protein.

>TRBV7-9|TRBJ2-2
ASSHRAGTGELF
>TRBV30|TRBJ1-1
AWSVNGQGF
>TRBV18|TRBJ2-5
ASSPGLRETQY
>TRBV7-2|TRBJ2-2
ASSLTGSNTGELF
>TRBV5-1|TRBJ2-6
ASTGQGASGANVLT
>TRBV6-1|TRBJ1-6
ASSEIIQAANSPLH
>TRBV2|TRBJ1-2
ASSHRPGGGLDYGYT
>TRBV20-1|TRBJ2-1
SAYRGGEQF
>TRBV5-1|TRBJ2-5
ASSLNILGGETQY
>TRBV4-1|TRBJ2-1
ASSQVNRAFGAGIYNEQF
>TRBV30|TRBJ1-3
AWSISGLSSGNTIY